Below, 24 T cell receptor beta chains from the same sample are listed, as sequenced in a study of blood T cells in healthy people across ages. Using a J-beta primer mix together with a sample-barcoded 5' primer, a second PCR was run for roughly 6 to 12 cycles. TCRdb passed the 5' RACE reads through MiXCR, listing each CDR3 protein once. Of over 1,300,000 distinct CDR3 sequences in the sample, 59% were seen once. Sequencing was performed on blood. The receptors shown here come from a man aged 18-30 years in good health.

The V call is TRBV7-2, the J call TRBJ2-3; 11 bases align to TRBD2. The CDR3 runs 15 residues. CDR1 and CDR2 from the germline V gene are SGHTA and FQGNSA. Unmatched junction bases numbered 5, after V lost 4 bases and J lost 5 bases. CDR3: CASSYLAGGVDTQYF. The CDR3, as DNA: TGTGCCAGCAGCTACCTAGCGGGGGGCGTAGATACGCAGTATTTT.

The chain employs TRBV4-3 and TRBJ1-2; D perhaps matches TRBD1 (5 bases). V lost 3 bases to trimming and J lost 8 bases, with 19 bases between them. The CDR3 spans 15 residues. From germline, CDR1 is LGHNA and CDR2 YSLEER. The CDR3: CASSQDGANLGGYTF. In nucleotides, the CDR3 is TGCGCCAGCAGCCAGGACGGGGCTAATCTGGGAGGCTACACCTTC.

The rearrangement uses TRBV4-2 and TRBJ2-7, with D tentatively TRBD2 (7 bases). The J call may be incorrect, as the DNA end agrees better with TRBJ2-4. The CDR3 covers 16 residues. The germline CDR1 and CDR2 sequences are LGHNA and YNFKEQ. In DNA form, the CDR3 reads TGTGCCAGCAGCCAAGATCTGGGGGGGGGCCGAGACATTCAGTACTTC. As protein: CASSQDLGGGRDIQYF.

The V call is TRBV4-1, the J call TRBJ2-4, with 7 bases identical to TRBD1. The end of the DNA aligns better with TRBJ2-7, so the J call may be wrong. This CDR3 is built from 16 residues. The V gene's germline CDR1 is MGHRA and CDR2 YSYEKL. CDR3 in DNA: TGCGCCAGCAGCCCAACAATCGGGACAGAAACCTACGAGCAGTACTTC. Residues: CASSPTIGTETYEQYF.

This clonotype was seen ten or more times. The chain combines TRBV4-1 with TRBJ2-7; TRBD1 matches at 7 bases. Looked up from germline, CDR1 is MGHRA and CDR2 is YSYEKL. This CDR3 has 13 residues. The V gene end was trimmed by 4 bases and the J gene end by 3 bases; junction bases not matched to a gene: 3. CDR3 bases: TGCGCCAGCAGCCGGACAGGACTCTACGAGCAGTACTTC. It is translated as CASSRTGLYEQYF.

V gene TRBV4-3 combines with J gene TRBJ2-1; the match to TRBD1 covers 10 bases. CDR3 length: 14 amino acids. Germline V gives CDR1 LGHNA, CDR2 YSLEER. Losses at the gene ends were 4 bases for V and 7 bases for J; bases not matched to a gene: 4. CDR3 DNA sequence: TGCGCCAGCAGCCCAGGGGACAGGGGAAATGAGCAGTTCTTC. It translates to CASSPGDRGNEQFF.

This clonotype was observed a handful of times. The J gene is TRBJ2-1, the V gene TRBV29-1; D gene uncertain. Germline V gene lookup returns CDR1 SQVTM and CDR2 ANQGSEA. Trimming took 3 bases from V and 2 from J, leaving 11 bases between them. CDR3 length: 14 amino acids. CDR3 nucleotide sequence: TGCAGCGTTGAGGTGGACCCGACCTACAATGAGCAGTTCTTC. Translated: CSVEVDPTYNEQFF.

The chain has TRBV27 and TRBJ2-4; 7 bases fit TRBD1. The DNA matches TRBJ2-7 better at its end, which makes the J call doubtful. CDR1 is MNHEY and CDR2 is SMNVEV in the germline V gene (reference sequence). The CDR3 covers 15 residues. In nucleotides, the CDR3 is TGTGCCAGCAGTTTATCCCGACAGGGCGACTACGAGCAGTACTTC. Amino acids: CASSLSRQGDYEQYF.

CDR3 DNA: TGTGCCAGCAGCCGATTGCTCCGGTTGGAAACAGATACGCAGTATTTT. Residues: CASSRLLRLETDTQYF. The chain is built from TRBV7-8 and TRBJ2-3; D uncertain. V lost 5 bases to trimming and J lost 3 bases, with 18 bases between them. Germline CDR1 SGHVS, CDR2 FQNEAQ. This CDR3 region has 16 residues.

The V call is TRBV12-3 or TRBV12-4, the J call TRBJ1-4; no clear D gene. This CDR3 has 14 amino acids. V lost 3 bases to trimming and J lost 1 base, with 6 bases between them. In DNA form, the CDR3 reads TGTGCCAGCAGTTTTAGCCAAACTAATGAAAAACTGTTTTTT. This translates into CASSFSQTNEKLFF.

The rearrangement uses TRBV6-6 and TRBJ2-3, with a tentative D call TRBD1 (5 bases). The CDR3 runs to 13 residues. The germline gives CDR1 MNHNY, CDR2 SVGAGI (reference sequence). V was trimmed by 6 bases and J by 3 bases, leaving 10 bases between them. The CDR3 spells CASRFPGTDTQYF. CDR3 DNA: TGTGCCAGCAGATTCCCAGGGACAGATACGCAGTATTTT.

The chain recombines TRBV6-5 with TRBJ2-7; D is undetermined. The CDR3 length is 14 residues. Trimming took 2 bases from V and 0 from J, leaving 8 bases between them. The germline V gene encodes CDR1 MNHEY and CDR2 SVGAGI. This CDR3 is CASSYGSSSYEQYF. For the CDR3, the DNA is TGTGCCAGCAGTTACGGCAGTTCCTCCTACGAGCAGTACTTC.

The V call is TRBV6-6, the J call TRBJ1-5; TRBD1 aligns across 10 bases. CDR3 length: 15 residues. The V segment lost 6 bases and the J segment 6 bases; nucleotides outside the gene matches: 8. CDR1 is MNHNY, CDR2 SVGAGI, per germline (reference sequence). This chain's CDR3 is CASRGTGEAAQPQHF. The CDR3 DNA is TGTGCCAGCAGGGGGACAGGGGAGGCTGCTCAGCCCCAGCATTTT.

The chain uses TRBV7-2 and TRBJ1-2; D not resolved. Germline CDR1 reads SGHTA; CDR2 reads FQGNSA. The CDR3 is 13 amino acids. The V end lost 4 bases, the J end lost 0 bases, and 6 bases lay between the germline ends. In DNA, the CDR3 is TGTGCCAGCAGCTGGGGAACTAACTATGGCTACACCTTC. This encodes CASSWGTNYGYTF.

The V and J genes are TRBV6-5 and TRBJ2-1; a weak D match, TRBD1 (6 bases). Looked up from germline, CDR1 is MNHEY and CDR2 is SVGAGI. The CDR3 has 14 amino acids. The V gene lost 8 bases and the J gene lost 6 bases, with 17 bases spanning the gap. DNA of the CDR3: TGTGCCAGCGCCGAGGCAGGGACACGCAATGAGCAGTTCTTC. This gives the protein CASAEAGTRNEQFF.

V usage is TRBV7-8 and J usage is TRBJ2-1; perhaps TRBD2 as D (5 bases). V dropped 5 bases and J dropped 9 bases, with 20 bases sitting between them. The germline gives CDR1 SGHVS, CDR2 FQNEAQ. The length of the CDR3 is 15 residues. This CDR3 is CASSLLIVGSGEQFF. The DNA for the CDR3 is TGTGCCAGCAGCCTCCTCATTGTGGGGAGCGGTGAGCAGTTCTTC. The full variable domain, its missing parts supplied by reference TRBV7-8 and TRBJ2-1, is GAGVSQSPRYKVAKRGQDVALRCDPISGHVSLFWYQQALGQGPEFLTYFQNEAQLDKSGLPSDRFFAERPEGSVSTLKIQRTQQEDSAVYLCASSLLIVGSGEQFFGPGTRLTVL.

The chain has TRBV28 and TRBJ1-1; D unresolved. Germline CDR1 MDHEN, CDR2 SYDVKM. Trimming took off 3 bases at V and 5 bases at J, with 7 bases between the two ends. The CDR3 has 12 residues. CDR3 in amino acids: CASSFRRTEAFF. The CDR3 nucleotides read TGTGCCAGCAGTTTCCGCAGGACTGAAGCTTTCTTT.

This sequence joins TRBV11-2 and TRBJ2-7, with D uncertain. The CDR3 covers 14 residues. CDR1 SGHAT and CDR2 FQNNGV come from the germline V gene. V lost 0 bases and J 1 base, leaving 7 bases between the germline ends. DNA of the CDR3: TGTGCCAGCAGCTTAGATGACACTTCCTACGAGCAGTACTTC. Translated: CASSLDDTSYEQYF. The full variable domain, rest sourced from reference TRBV11-2 and TRBJ2-7, is EAGVAQSPRYKIIEKRQSVAFWCNPISGHATLYWYQQILGQGPKLLIQFQNNGVVDDSQLPKDRFSAERLKGVDSTLKIQPAKLEDSAVYLCASSLDDTSYEQYFGPGTRLTVT.

There are a few counts of this clonotype. V usage is TRBV7-9 and J usage is TRBJ2-1; 12 bases line up with TRBD2. The CDR3 consists of 18 residues. In germline, CDR1 is SEHNR, CDR2 FQNEAQ (reference sequence). V lost 3 bases and J lost 5; bases outside the gene matches: 11. CDR3 nucleotide sequence: TGTGCCAGCAGCTTGGTGCGACTAGCGGGAGTGGGGCACAATGAGCAGTTCTTC. Its protein product is CASSLVRLAGVGHNEQFF.

This clonotype appeared a few times. V is TRBV10-3 and J is TRBJ2-7; 10 bases are shared with TRBD1. V gave up 5 bases and J gave up 2 bases; unmatched junction bases: 6. CDR3 length equals 15 residues. Germline loops: CDR1 ENHRY, CDR2 SYGVKD. CDR3 DNA sequence: TGTGCCATCAGTAAGACAGGGGGCTATACCTACGAGCAGTACTTC. Its translation: CAISKTGGYTYEQYF.

The table lists this clonotype with a few counts. The chain is built from TRBV10-3 and TRBJ2-3; 13 bases align to TRBD2. V trimming: 6 bases; J trimming: 3 bases; junction bases outside the gene matches: 3. Germline-derived CDR1 and CDR2 are ENHRY and SYGVKD. There are 15 residues in the CDR3. The CDR3 region is CAIRATSGRTDTQYF. DNA for the CDR3: TGTGCCATCAGGGCGACTAGCGGGAGGACAGATACGCAGTATTTT.

J is TRBJ1-1 and V is TRBV29-1, with D possibly being TRBD1 (6 bases). Trimming took 5 bases from V and 4 from J, leaving 14 bases between them. The CDR3 consists of 13 residues. Germline V CDR1 and CDR2: SQVTM, ANQGSEA. CDR3 protein: CSVTRGSGTEAFF. DNA for the CDR3: TGCAGCGTTACCAGGGGTTCGGGCACTGAAGCTTTCTTT. The full variable domain, its missing parts supplied by reference TRBV29-1 and TRBJ1-1, is SAVISQKPSRDICQRGTSLTIQCQVDSQVTMMFWYRQQPGQSLTLIATANQGSEATYESGFVIDKFPISRPNLTFSTLTVSNMSPEDSSIYLCSVTRGSGTEAFFGQGTRLTVV.

The V gene is TRBV7-9, the J gene TRBJ2-3; no reliable D call. V was trimmed by 2 bases and J by 3 bases, leaving 18 bases between them. Germline assignment: CDR1 SEHNR and CDR2 FQNEAQ (reference sequence). The CDR3 has 17 residues. Here the CDR3 reads CASSLIGARGVTDTQYF. CDR3 DNA sequence: TGTGCCAGCAGCTTAATAGGCGCTAGAGGTGTAACAGATACGCAGTATTTT.

The chain couples TRBV12-3 or TRBV12-4 to TRBJ2-5, with TRBD2 matching 13 bases. The J call is uncertain, as TRBJ2-7 better fits the DNA end. The CDR3 is made up of 18 amino acids. The CDR3 loop reads CASSLPLTSGRFRNEQYF. The CDR3 DNA reads TGTGCCAGCAGTCTTCCCTTGACTAGCGGGAGGTTTCGGAACGAGCAGTACTTC.